This paragraph reports one T cell receptor (beta chain). Its cognate antigen has yet to be identified. One junction end does not reproduce the germline sequence, and a read error may be involved. The data originate from a study of breast tumors, draining lymph nodes, adjacent tissues (dated by TCRdb to the mid-2010s). For the wider study: Breast cancer patients provided tumor, adjacent nontumor tissue and axillary lymph nodes, and the study compared the TCR beta repertoires across these three sources. The study aimed to assess the relationships and possible T-cell exchange between tumor, surrounding tissue and draining lymph node repertoires in human breast cancer.

CDR3 length: 17 amino acids, cysteine to phenylalanine. Just CDR3 DNA is preserved here, 51 bases in frame from base 1. The germline V gene supplies CDR1 SNHLY and CDR2 FYNNEI. General findings and caveats noted by the study authors: The similarity between tumor and nontumor tissue repertoires was significantly greater in luminal-like breast cancer than in basal-like breast cancer. Tumor T-cell repertoires showed less diversity than lymph node repertoires and more diversity than nontumor tissue repertoires, and tumor T-cell repertoires showed preferential V and J gene usage. A scenario in which most tumor T cells derive from the lymph node and then expand within tumor tissue was judged to be consistent with the data. The study presented the conclusion that tumor T cells originate in lymph nodes as consistent with a hypothesis, not as something directly demonstrated.

Sequencer: Illumina HiSeq 2000. TCR beta chain libraries were generated through multiplex PCR amplification. High-throughput sequencing was used to analyze the amplified TCR beta chain products. Using fastp at Q25 and MiXCR, TCRdb reprocessed the public reads and kept productive beta chains. CDR3 protein duplicates are merged, each entry listing the most common genes and DNA. Counted in this sample were 15,000 to 16,000 distinct CDR3 sequences; 52% of them appeared once. The ten largest account for 16% of the sample. Adjacent samples consisted of nontumor breast tissue surrounding the tumor. Source material: tumor-adjacent breast tissue. The sequence derives from a female donor with breast cancer. Some clones in this sample may be carry-over from other donors' samples. The V gene is TRBV2 and the J gene is TRBJ1-2, with TRBD1 tentatively as D gene (6 bases match). The CDR3 reads CASSYQVGQGRGYGDAF. The nucleotide sequence reads TGTGCCAGCAGTTACCAAGTTGGTCAGGGGAGGGGATATGGCGATGCCTTC.